This T cell receptor beta chain was captured by sequencing in a study of blood T cell repertoires in COVID-19. The overall study: Acute and convalescent COVID-19 samples came from the United States, Italy and Spain. PBMCs, B-cell-depleted T cells, or T cells provided the cDNA or gDNA that made up the material.

The CDR3 runs 14 residues. CDR1 and CDR2 from the germline V gene are MNHEY and SVGAGI. The V and J ends lost 0 bases and 8 bases respectively, with 8 bases between them. In the authors' methods: Using reference gene primer amplification, nucleated cell counts were estimated. Profiling relied on immunoSEQ multiplex PCR, and the TCRdb table lists in-frame clones only, not all of them. V, J and clone size are those of that table, while D and trimming were read from the DNA. The sample has roughly 200,000 clones; about 85% are singletons. Input material: peripheral blood. The gene calls are TRBV6-5 and TRBJ1-6; unclear D gene. The TCR was taken from a woman aged 80 or over with acute or convalescent COVID-19. The chain's CDR3 is CASSYSGRDSPLHF. The DNA for the CDR3 is TGTGCCAGCAGTTACTCGGGTCGGGATTCACCCCTCCACTTT.